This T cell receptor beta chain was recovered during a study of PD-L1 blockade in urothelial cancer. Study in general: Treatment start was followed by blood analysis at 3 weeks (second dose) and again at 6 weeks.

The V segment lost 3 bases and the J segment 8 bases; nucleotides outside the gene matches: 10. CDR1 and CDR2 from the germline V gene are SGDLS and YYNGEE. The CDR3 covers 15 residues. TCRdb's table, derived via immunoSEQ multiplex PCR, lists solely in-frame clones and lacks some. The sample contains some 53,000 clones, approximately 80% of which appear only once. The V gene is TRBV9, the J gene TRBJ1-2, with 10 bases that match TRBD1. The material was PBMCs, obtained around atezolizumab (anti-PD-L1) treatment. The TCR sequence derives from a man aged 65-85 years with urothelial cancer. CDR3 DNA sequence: TGTGCCAGCAGCGACGGGACAGGGGCGAGGAGAGGCTACACCTTC. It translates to CASSDGTGARRGYTF.